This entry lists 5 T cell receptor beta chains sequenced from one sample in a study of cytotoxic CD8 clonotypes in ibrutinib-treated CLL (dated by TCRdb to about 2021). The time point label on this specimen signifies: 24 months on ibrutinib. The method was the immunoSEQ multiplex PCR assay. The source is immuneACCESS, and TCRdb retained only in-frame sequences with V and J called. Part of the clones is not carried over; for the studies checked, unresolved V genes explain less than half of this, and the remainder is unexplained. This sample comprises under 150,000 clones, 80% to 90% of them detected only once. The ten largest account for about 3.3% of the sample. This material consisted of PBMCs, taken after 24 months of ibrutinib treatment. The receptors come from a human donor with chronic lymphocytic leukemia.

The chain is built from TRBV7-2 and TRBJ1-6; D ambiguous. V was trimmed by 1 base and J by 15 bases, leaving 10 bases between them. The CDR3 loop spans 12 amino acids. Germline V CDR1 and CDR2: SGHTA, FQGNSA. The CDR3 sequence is CASSLDLPYLHF. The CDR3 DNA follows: TGTGCCAGCAGCTTAGACCTCCCGTACCTCCACTTT. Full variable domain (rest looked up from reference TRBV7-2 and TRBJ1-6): GAGVSQSPSNKVTEKGKDVELRCDPISGHTALYWYRQSLGQGLEFLIYFQGNSAPDKSGLPSDRFSAERTGGSVSTLTIQRTQQEDSAVYLCASSLDLPYLHFGNGTRLTVT.

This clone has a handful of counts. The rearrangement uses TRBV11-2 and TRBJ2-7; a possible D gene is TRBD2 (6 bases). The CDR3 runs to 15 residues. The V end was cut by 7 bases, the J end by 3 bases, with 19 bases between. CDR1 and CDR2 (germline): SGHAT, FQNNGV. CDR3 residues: CASTHPRLGGYEQYF. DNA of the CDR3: TGTGCCAGCACCCATCCCCGTCTGGGAGGCTACGAGCAGTACTTC.

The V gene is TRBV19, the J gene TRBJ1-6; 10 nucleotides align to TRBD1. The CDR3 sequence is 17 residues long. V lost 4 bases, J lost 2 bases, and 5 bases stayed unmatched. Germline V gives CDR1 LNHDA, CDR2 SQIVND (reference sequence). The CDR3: CASSTGQGKTYNSPLHF. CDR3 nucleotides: TGTGCCAGTAGTACGGGACAGGGGAAGACCTATAATTCACCCCTCCACTTT.

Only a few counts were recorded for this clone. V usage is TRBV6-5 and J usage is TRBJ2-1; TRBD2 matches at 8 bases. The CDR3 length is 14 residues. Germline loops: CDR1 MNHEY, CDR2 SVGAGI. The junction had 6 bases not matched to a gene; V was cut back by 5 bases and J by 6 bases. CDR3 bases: TGTGCCAGCAGTCCGGGACTAGTCAGCAATGAGCAGTTCTTC. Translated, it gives CASSPGLVSNEQFF.

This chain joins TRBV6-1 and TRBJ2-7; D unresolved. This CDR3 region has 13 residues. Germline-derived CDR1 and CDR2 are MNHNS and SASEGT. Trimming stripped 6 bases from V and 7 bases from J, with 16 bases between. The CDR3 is CASSSRVLREQYF. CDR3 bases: TGTGCCAGCAGCTCGAGAGTTCTACGGGAGCAGTACTTC.